This record looks at one T cell receptor beta chain sequence and its context. Its antigen is as yet unknown. PCR was performed using 60 Vbeta and 13 Jbeta primers. Libraries were prepared by immunoSEQ multiplex PCR; TCRdb keeps only in-frame clonotypes and omits some of them. Here the sample spans approximately 150,000 clones, approximately 71% being singletons. This entry is derived from a study of cytomegalovirus exposure and HLA in healthy donors. Broader study findings: Presence/absence analysis assumed near-uniform sequencing depth across donors.

CDR3 length: 15 residues. Per germline, CDR1 SGHTA and CDR2 FQGNSA. J gave up 4 bases and V 0 bases, and 1 base lay outside the gene matches. This TCR derives from a woman aged 55 to 70 in good health and CMV-seronegative. Sequenced: PBMCs. This chain uses TRBV7-2 with TRBJ2-7, with 12 bases identical to TRBD2. Here the CDR3 reads CASSLAGLAGYEQYF. For the CDR3, the DNA is TGTGCCAGCAGCTTAGCCGGACTAGCGGGGTACGAGCAGTACTTC.